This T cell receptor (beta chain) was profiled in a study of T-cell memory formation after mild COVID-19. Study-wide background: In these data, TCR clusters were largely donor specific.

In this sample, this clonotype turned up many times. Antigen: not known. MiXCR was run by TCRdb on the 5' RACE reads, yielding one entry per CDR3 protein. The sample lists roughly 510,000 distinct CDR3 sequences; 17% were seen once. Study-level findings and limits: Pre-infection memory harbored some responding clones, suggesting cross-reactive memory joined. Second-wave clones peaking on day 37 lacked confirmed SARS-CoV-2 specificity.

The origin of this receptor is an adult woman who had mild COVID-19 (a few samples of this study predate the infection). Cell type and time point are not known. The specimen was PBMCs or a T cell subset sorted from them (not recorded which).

The CDR3 loop reads CASSLAAVNTEAFF. CDR3 in DNA: TGTGCCAGCAGCTTAGCGGCCGTCAACACTGAAGCTTTCTTT. The chain joins TRBV7-9 to TRBJ1-1; no definite D call. Per germline, CDR1 SEHNR and CDR2 FQNEAQ (reference sequence). This CDR3 has 14 amino acids. The V end lost 0 bases, the J end lost 2 bases, and 7 bases lay between the germline ends.